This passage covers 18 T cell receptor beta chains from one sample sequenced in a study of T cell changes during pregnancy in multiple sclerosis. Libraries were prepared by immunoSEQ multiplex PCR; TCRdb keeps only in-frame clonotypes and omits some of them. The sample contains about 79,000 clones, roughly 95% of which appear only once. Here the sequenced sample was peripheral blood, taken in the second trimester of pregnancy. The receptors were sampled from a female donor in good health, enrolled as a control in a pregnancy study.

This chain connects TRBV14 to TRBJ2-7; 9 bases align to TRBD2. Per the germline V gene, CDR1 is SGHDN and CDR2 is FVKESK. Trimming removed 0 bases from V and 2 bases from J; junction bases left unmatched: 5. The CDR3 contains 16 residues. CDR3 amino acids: CASSQDLLAGTYEQYF. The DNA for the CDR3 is TGTGCCAGCAGCCAAGATCTCCTAGCGGGGACCTACGAGCAGTACTTC. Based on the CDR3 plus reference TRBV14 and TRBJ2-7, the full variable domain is EAGVTQFPSHSVIEKGQTVTLRCDPISGHDNLYWYRRVMGKEIKFLLHFVKESKQDESGMPNNRFLAERTGGTYSTLKVQPAELEDSGVYFCASSQDLLAGTYEQYFGPGTRLTVT.

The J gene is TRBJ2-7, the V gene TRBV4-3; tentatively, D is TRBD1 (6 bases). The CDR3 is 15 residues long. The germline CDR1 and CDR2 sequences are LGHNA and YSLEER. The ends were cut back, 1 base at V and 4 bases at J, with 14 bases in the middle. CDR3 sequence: CASSQVRGLEYEQYF. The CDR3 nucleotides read TGCGCCAGCAGCCAAGTCAGGGGTCTTGAATACGAGCAGTACTTC.

Here the CDR3 DNA reads TGCGCCAGCAGCCAAGTTAGAGGAGGACCCTACGAGCAGTACTTC. Its translation: CASSQVRGGPYEQYF. The chain is built from TRBV4-3 and TRBJ2-7, with TRBD2 as a possible D gene (5 bases). CDR1 LGHNA and CDR2 YSLEER come from the germline V gene. The germline V and J ends were trimmed by 1 base and 2 bases, with 12 bases remaining between them. This CDR3 has 15 residues.

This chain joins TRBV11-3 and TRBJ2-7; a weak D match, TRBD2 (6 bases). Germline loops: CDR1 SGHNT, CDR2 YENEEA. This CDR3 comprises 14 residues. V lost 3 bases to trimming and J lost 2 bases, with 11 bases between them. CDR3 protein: CASSFPEGPYEQYF. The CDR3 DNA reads TGTGCCAGCAGCTTCCCGGAGGGGCCCTACGAGCAGTACTTC.

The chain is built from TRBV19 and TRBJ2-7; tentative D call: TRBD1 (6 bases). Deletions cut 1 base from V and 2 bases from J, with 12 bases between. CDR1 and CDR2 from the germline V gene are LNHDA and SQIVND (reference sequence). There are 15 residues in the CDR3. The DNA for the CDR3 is TGTGCCAGTAGTATAGGTCCAGCAGGGGCCTACGAGCAGTACTTC. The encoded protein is CASSIGPAGAYEQYF.

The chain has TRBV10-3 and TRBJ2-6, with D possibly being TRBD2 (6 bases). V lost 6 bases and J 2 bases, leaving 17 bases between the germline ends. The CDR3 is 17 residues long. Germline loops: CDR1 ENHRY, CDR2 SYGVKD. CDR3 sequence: CAISRGKRRAGANVLTF. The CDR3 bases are TGTGCCATCAGCCGAGGAAAAAGGAGGGCTGGGGCCAACGTCCTGACTTTC.

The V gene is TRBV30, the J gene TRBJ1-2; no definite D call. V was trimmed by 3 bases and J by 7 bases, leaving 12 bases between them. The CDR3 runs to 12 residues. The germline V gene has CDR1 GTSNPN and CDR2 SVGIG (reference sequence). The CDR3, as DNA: TGTGCCTGGAGCGCCTTTGGAGCTGGCTACACCTTC. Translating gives CAWSAFGAGYTF.

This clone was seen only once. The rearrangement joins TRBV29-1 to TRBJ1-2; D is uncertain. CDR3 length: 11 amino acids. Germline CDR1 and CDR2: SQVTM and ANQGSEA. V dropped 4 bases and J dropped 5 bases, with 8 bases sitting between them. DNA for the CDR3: TGCAGCGTTGTGCGAGGGTATGGCTACACCTTC. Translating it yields CSVVRGYGYTF.

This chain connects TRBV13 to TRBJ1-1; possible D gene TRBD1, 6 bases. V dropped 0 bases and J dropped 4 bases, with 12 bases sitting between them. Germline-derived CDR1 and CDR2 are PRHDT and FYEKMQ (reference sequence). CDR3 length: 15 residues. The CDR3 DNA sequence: TGTGCCAGCAGCTTAGGACAGGGCGGTATCACTGAAGCTTTCTTT. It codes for CASSLGQGGITEAFF.

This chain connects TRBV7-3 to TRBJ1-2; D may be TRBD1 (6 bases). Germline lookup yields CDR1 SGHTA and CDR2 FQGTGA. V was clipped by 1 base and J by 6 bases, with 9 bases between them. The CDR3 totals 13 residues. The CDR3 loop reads CASSLKGGDGYTF. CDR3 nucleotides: TGTGCCAGCAGCTTAAAGGGGGGGGATGGCTACACCTTC.

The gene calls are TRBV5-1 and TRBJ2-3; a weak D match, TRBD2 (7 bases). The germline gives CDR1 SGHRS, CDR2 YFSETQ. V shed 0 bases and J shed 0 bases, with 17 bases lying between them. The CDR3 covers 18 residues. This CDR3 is CASSLGMRGGPSTDTQYF. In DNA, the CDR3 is TGCGCCAGCAGCTTGGGTATGAGGGGGGGGCCGAGCACAGATACGCAGTATTTT.

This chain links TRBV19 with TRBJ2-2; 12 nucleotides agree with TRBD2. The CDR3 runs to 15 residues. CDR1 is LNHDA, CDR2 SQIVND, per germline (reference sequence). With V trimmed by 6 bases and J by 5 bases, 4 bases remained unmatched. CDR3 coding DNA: TGTGCCAGTAGCCTAGCGGGGGGGCTTACCGGGGAGCTGTTTTTT. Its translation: CASSLAGGLTGELFF. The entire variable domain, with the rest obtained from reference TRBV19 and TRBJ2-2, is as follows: DGGITQSPKYLFRKEGQNVTLSCEQNLNHDAMYWYRQDPGQGLRLIYYSQIVNDFQKGDIAEGYSVSREKKESFPLTVTSAQKNPTAFYLCASSLAGGLTGELFFGEGSRLTVL.

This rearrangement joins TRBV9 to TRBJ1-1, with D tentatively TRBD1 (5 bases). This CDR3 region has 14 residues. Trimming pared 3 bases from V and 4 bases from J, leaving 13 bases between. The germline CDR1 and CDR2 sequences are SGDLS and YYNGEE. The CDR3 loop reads CASSATVQVTEAFF. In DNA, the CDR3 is TGTGCCAGCAGCGCGACAGTCCAGGTCACTGAAGCTTTCTTT. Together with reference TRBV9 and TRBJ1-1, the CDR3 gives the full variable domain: DSGVTQTPKHLITATGQRVTLRCSPRSGDLSVYWYQQSLDQGLQFLIQYYNGEERAKGNILERFSAQQFPDLHSELNLSSLELGDSALYFCASSATVQVTEAFFGQGTRLTVV.

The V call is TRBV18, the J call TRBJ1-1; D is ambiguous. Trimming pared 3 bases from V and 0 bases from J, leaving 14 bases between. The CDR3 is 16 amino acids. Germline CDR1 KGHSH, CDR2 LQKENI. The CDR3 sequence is CASSPRRGLVNTEAFF. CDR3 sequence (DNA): TGTGCCAGCTCACCCCGACGGGGTCTCGTGAACACTGAAGCTTTCTTT.

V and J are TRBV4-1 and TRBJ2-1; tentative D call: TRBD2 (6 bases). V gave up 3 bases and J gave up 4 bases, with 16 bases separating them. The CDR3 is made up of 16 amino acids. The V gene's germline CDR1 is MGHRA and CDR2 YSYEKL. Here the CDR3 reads CASSQGAGTLYNEQFF. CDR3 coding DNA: TGCGCCAGCAGCCAGGGAGCAGGGACTCTTTACAATGAGCAGTTCTTC.

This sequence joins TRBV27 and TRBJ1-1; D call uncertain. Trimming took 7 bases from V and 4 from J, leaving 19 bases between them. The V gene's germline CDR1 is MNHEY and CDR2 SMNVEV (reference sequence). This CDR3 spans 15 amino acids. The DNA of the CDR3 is TGTGCCAGCACTAACTCAATTCAAAGACTCACTGAAGCTTTCTTT. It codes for CASTNSIQRLTEAFF.

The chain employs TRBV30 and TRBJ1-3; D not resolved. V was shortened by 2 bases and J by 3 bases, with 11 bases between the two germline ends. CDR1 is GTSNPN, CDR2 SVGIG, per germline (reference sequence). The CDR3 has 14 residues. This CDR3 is CAWSHKSLGNTIYF. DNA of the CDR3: TGTGCCTGGAGTCATAAGAGCCTTGGAAACACCATATATTTT.

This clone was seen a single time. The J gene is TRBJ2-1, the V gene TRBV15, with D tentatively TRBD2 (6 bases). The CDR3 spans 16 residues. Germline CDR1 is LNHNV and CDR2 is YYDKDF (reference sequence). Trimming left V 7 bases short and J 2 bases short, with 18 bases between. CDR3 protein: CATTKATGVAYNEQFF. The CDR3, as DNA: TGTGCCACCACCAAGGCGACGGGGGTTGCCTACAATGAGCAGTTCTTC.